The 20 T cell receptor beta chains presented below share a single source sample, sequenced in a study of Tregs in tolerant kidney transplant recipients. Assay: immunoSEQ multiplex PCR; the TCRdb copy retains only in-frame clones and omits some. The repertoire holds fewer than 100,000 clones, with 80% to 95% as singletons. The sample here was CD4+ T cells from blood, taken before the transplant. These receptors originate from a human donor who received a combined kidney and bone marrow transplant.

The chain employs TRBV7-2 and TRBJ2-7; D possibly corresponds to TRBD1 (6 bases). The CDR3 sequence is 14 residues long. Per germline, CDR1 SGHTA and CDR2 FQGNSA. Trimming removed 5 bases at V and 0 bases at J, with 11 bases between. Written as DNA, the CDR3 is TGTGCCAGCAGCCGCGACAGGAGCTCCTACGAGCAGTACTTC. Protein: CASSRDRSSYEQYF.

This chain connects TRBV6-1 to TRBJ1-5; D is unclear. Germline CDR1 is MNHNS and CDR2 is SASEGT. Between the trimmed V and J ends, which lost 1 base and 4 bases, there was a span of 14 bases. The CDR3 consists of 16 residues. CDR3 bases: TGTGCCAGCAGTGAAGGAATCTGGGCTAATAATCAGCCCCAGCATTTT. Protein: CASSEGIWANNQPQHF.

The chain joins TRBV14 to TRBJ2-7; possibly TRBD2 for D (6 bases). The ends were cut back, 4 bases at V and 1 base at J, with 11 bases in the middle. CDR1 SGHDN and CDR2 FVKESK come from the germline V gene. The CDR3 has 14 residues. This chain's CDR3 is CASSRAGPSYEQYF. The CDR3 bases are TGTGCCAGCAGCCGCGCGGGACCGTCCTACGAGCAGTACTTC.

The chain has TRBV28 and TRBJ2-1; 8 bases match TRBD2. Germline CDR1 reads MDHEN; CDR2 reads SYDVKM. CDR3 length: 15 residues. J gave up 8 bases and V 2 bases, and 8 bases lay outside the gene matches. CDR3 region: CASSLEQLAAHEQFF. As DNA, the CDR3 is TGTGCCAGCAGTTTAGAGCAACTAGCGGCCCATGAGCAGTTCTTC.

This rearrangement joins TRBV27 to TRBJ2-5, with 8 bases that match TRBD1. This CDR3 has 16 amino acids. The germline CDR1 and CDR2 sequences are MNHEY and SMNVEV (reference sequence). With 4 bases clipped from V and 4 bases from J, the junction kept 11 bases outside the gene matches. CDR3 sequence reads: CASSSPFGQGRETQYF. CDR3 in DNA: TGTGCCAGCAGTTCCCCCTTTGGACAGGGACGAGAGACCCAGTACTTC.

CDR3 nucleotide sequence: TGTGCCAGCAGCGTACAACCCGACTGGGACAATGAGCAGTTCTTC. Its protein product is CASSVQPDWDNEQFF. This chain links TRBV9 with TRBJ2-1, with D unresolved. Germline V gene data show CDR1 as SGDLS and CDR2 as YYNGEE. Trimming took off 1 base at V and 5 bases at J, with 13 bases between the two ends. The CDR3 totals 15 residues.

The DNA of the CDR3 is TGTGCCAGCAGTGAAAGGCGGGGGGTAAACACCGGGGAGCTGTTTTTT. Protein sequence: CASSERRGVNTGELFF. The chain is built from TRBV2 and TRBJ2-2; 8 nucleotides agree with TRBD2. The CDR3 runs 16 residues. CDR1 is SNHLY and CDR2 is FYNNEI in the germline V gene. Trimming removed 2 bases from V and 2 bases from J; junction bases left unmatched: 4. The variable domain in full, completed from reference TRBV2 and TRBJ2-2, reads EPEVTQTPSHQVTQMGQEVILRCVPISNHLYFYWYRQILGQKVEFLVSFYNNEISEKSEIFDDQFSVERPDGSNFTLKIRSTKLEDSAMYFCASSERRGVNTGELFFGEGSRLTVL.

The chain combines TRBV28 with TRBJ1-2; D remains unclear. CDR3 size: 13 residues. The V and J ends lost 4 bases and 4 bases respectively, with 10 bases between them. CDR1 and CDR2 from the germline V gene are MDHEN and SYDVKM. This CDR3 is CASSSHTSYGYTF. Here the CDR3 DNA reads TGTGCCAGCAGTTCTCATACTTCCTATGGCTACACCTTC.

The chain carries TRBV7-8 and TRBJ1-3; D gene uncertain. There are 17 residues in the CDR3. Trimming stripped 5 bases from V and 0 bases from J, with 17 bases between. Germline CDR1 is SGHVS and CDR2 is FQNEAQ. CDR3 DNA sequence: TGTGCCAGCAGCAGCAAGCAGGTTCTCAACTCTGGAAACACCATATATTTT. It translates to CASSSKQVLNSGNTIYF.

The V call is TRBV15, the J call TRBJ2-5; 7 bases match TRBD1. Germline loops: CDR1 LNHNV, CDR2 YYDKDF (reference sequence). V gave up 2 bases and J gave up 0 bases; unmatched junction bases: 3. This CDR3 region has 15 residues. CDR3 protein: CATSRSGTDQETQYF. The CDR3 region has the DNA TGTGCCACCAGCAGATCAGGGACAGACCAAGAGACCCAGTACTTC.

The rearrangement uses TRBV23-1 and TRBJ2-5, with 8 bases fitting TRBD1. TRBV23-1 is classed as an ORF, of uncertain function. The J segment lost 5 bases and the V segment lost 2 bases, leaving 4 bases of the junction unmatched. The CDR3 has 14 residues. The CDR3 nucleotides read TGCGCCAGCAGTCAACCAGGGGGCTTGGAGACCCAGTACTTC. The encoded protein is CASSQPGGLETQYF.

The chain joins TRBV4-3 to TRBJ2-7; 8 bases align to TRBD1. Germline V gene sequence: CDR1 LGHNA, CDR2 YSLEER. Losses at the gene ends were 4 bases for V and 3 bases for J; bases not matched to a gene: 8. The CDR3 has 15 residues. The CDR3 reads CASSRAGTGNYEQYF. The CDR3 DNA reads TGCGCCAGCAGCCGAGCCGGGACAGGTAACTACGAGCAGTACTTC.

The chain has TRBV29-1 and TRBJ2-3; a possible D gene is TRBD2 (6 bases). Germline loops: CDR1 SQVTM, CDR2 ANQGSEA. Trimming shortened V by 7 bases and J by 2 bases, and 19 bases separated the two germline ends. The CDR3 covers 15 residues. The CDR3 loop reads CSAPPGGGYTDTQYF. The CDR3 DNA is TGCAGCGCCCCCCCCGGGGGAGGCTACACAGATACGCAGTATTTT.

The chain couples TRBV18 to TRBJ1-2; 8 bases map to TRBD1. Germline CDR1 and CDR2: KGHSH and LQKENI. V dropped 4 bases and J dropped 0; count of bases not matched to a gene: 16. This CDR3 is 19 amino acids long. As DNA, the CDR3 is TGTGCCAGCTCACACCGGACAGGGTCCGGACCGTCTACTAACTATGGCTACACCTTC. Its translation is CASSHRTGSGPSTNYGYTF.

This chain joins TRBV4-2 and TRBJ2-3; D may be TRBD2 (6 bases). Germline CDR1 LGHNA, CDR2 YNFKEQ. V lost 4 bases and J lost 4, with 18 bases in between. This CDR3 comprises 16 residues. In nucleotides, the CDR3 is TGTGCCAGCAGCCCCCGGACTAACCCCGCTTCAGATACGCAGTATTTT. It encodes CASSPRTNPASDTQYF.

The chain couples TRBV20-1 to TRBJ1-2; D is possibly TRBD1 (5 bases). With 3 bases removed from V and 7 bases from J, the gap between germline ends came to 9 bases. CDR3 length: 11 residues. Germline lookup yields CDR1 DFQATT and CDR2 SNEGSKA (reference sequence). The CDR3 here is CSARTVSGYTF. In DNA form, the CDR3 reads TGCAGTGCTAGGACAGTATCTGGCTACACCTTC.

The genes are TRBV13 and TRBJ2-3, with no clear D. Germline CDR1 and CDR2: PRHDT and FYEKMQ (reference sequence). Between the trimmed V and J ends, which lost 6 bases and 2 bases, there was a span of 9 bases. This CDR3 is 13 amino acids long. CDR3 sequence: CASRSTPTDTQYF. The CDR3 DNA reads TGTGCCAGCAGATCAACACCCACAGATACGCAGTATTTT.

This rearrangement joins TRBV11-3 to TRBJ2-2; 10 bases agree with TRBD2. The CDR3 length is 18 residues. The J segment lost 5 bases and the V segment lost 4 bases, leaving 13 bases of the junction unmatched. In germline, CDR1 is SGHNT, CDR2 YENEEA. CDR3 nucleotide sequence: TGTGCCAGCAGCTCCGAGGTGGAGCGGGAGGGGAAAACCGGGGAGCTGTTTTTT. It yields the protein CASSSEVEREGKTGELFF. The complete variable domain, with remaining parts taken from reference TRBV11-3 and TRBJ2-2, reads EAGVVQSPRYKIIEKKQPVAFWCNPISGHNTLYWYLQNLGQGPELLIRYENEEAVDDSQLPKDRFSAERLKGVDSTLKIQPAELGDSAVYLCASSSEVEREGKTGELFFGEGSRLTVL.

The chain employs TRBV7-7 and TRBJ2-7; no firm D call. The CDR3 has 13 residues. Trimming removed 5 bases at V and 6 bases at J, with 14 bases between. Germline V lookup: CDR1 SSHAT, CDR2 FNYEAQ (reference sequence). Here the CDR3 reads CASSRDSVGEQYF. The CDR3 bases are TGTGCCAGCAGCCGTGACTCGGTGGGCGAGCAGTACTTC.

The J gene is TRBJ1-2, the V gene TRBV19; possible D gene TRBD1, 6 bases. The V and J ends lost 2 bases and 0 bases respectively, with 10 bases between them. The CDR3 spans 15 residues. Germline V gives CDR1 LNHDA, CDR2 SQIVND (reference sequence). Here the CDR3 DNA reads TGTGCCAGTAGTATAAGGACAGTAGCTAACTATGGCTACACCTTC. Translation: CASSIRTVANYGYTF.